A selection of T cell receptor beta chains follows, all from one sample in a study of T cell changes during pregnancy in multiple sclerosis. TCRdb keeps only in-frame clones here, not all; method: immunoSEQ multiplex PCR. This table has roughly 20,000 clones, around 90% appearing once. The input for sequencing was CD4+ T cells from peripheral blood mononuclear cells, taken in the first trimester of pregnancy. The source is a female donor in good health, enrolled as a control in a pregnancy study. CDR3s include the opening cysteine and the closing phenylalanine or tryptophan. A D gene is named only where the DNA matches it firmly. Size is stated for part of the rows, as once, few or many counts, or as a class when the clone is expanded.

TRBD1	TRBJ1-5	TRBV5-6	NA	CASSSGTVNQPQHF	TGTGCCAGCAGCTCAGGGACAGTCAATCAGCCCCAGCATTTT
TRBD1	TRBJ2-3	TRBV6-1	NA	CASGDRAAYTDTQYF	TGTGCCAGCGGGGACAGGGCCGCTTACACAGATACGCAGTATTTT
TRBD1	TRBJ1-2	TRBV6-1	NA	CASSAPGQGNGYTF	TGTGCCAGCAGCGCCCCGGGACAGGGGAATGGCTACACCTTC
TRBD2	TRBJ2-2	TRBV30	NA	CAWSTSGVAGELFF	TGTGCCTGGAGTACTAGCGGGGTCGCCGGGGAGCTGTTTTTT
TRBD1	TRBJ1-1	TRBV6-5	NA	CASSTPDRAEAFF	TGTGCCAGCAGTACCCCGGACAGGGCTGAAGCTTTCTTT
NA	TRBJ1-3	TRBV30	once	CAWRGHSSGNTIYF	TGTGCCTGGAGGGGACATAGCTCTGGAAACACCATATATTTT
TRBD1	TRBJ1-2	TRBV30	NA	CAWMPGGTNYGYTF	TGTGCCTGGATGCCAGGGGGGACCAACTATGGCTACACCTTC
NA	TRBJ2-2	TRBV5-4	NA	CASSLDGGRNTGELFF	TGTGCCAGCAGCTTGGACGGGGGGCGTAACACCGGGGAGCTGTTTTTT
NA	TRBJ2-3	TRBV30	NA	CAWSVQDTQYF	TGTGCCTGGAGTGTACAGGATACGCAGTATTTT
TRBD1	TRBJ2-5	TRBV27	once	CASSLEGIRGPQETQYF	TGTGCCAGCAGTTTAGAGGGCATCAGGGGGCCTCAAGAGACCCAGTACTTC
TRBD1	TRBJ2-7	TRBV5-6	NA	CASSKLTGIYEQYF	TGTGCCAGCAGCAAACTGACAGGGATCTACGAGCAGTACTTC
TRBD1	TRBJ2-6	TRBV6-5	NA	CASSQGQAATISF	TGTGCCAGCAGCCAAGGACAGGCAGCCACCATCTCTTTC
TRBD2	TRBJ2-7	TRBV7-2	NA	CASSSSGNNYEQYF	TGTGCCAGCAGCTCTAGCGGGAACAACTACGAGCAGTACTTC
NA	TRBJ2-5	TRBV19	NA	CASTEVGGTLKTQYF	TGTGCCAGTACGGAGGTGGGGGGGACATTGAAGACCCAGTACTTC
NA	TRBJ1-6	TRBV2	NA	CASSLGVVSPLHF	TGTGCCAGCAGTCTAGGGGTGGTTTCACCCCTCCACTTT
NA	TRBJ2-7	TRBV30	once	CAWGPQGYEQYF	TGTGCCTGGGGGCCACAGGGATACGAGCAGTACTTC
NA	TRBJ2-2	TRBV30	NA	CAWSRGLANTGELFF	TGTGCCTGGAGTCGCGGGCTTGCGAACACCGGGGAGCTGTTTTTT
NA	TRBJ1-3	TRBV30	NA	CAWYSGHGNTIYF	TGTGCCTGGTATTCGGGACATGGAAACACCATATATTTT
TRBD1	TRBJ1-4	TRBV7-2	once	CASSWGTGGKEKLFF	TGTGCCAGCAGCTGGGGGACAGGGGGCAAGGAAAAACTGTTTTTT
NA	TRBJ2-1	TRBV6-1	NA	CASSEARGRSSYNEQFF	TGTGCCAGCAGTGAAGCAAGAGGAAGAAGCTCCTACAATGAGCAGTTCTTC
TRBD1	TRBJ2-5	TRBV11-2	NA	CASSFLQGSAETQYF	TGTGCCAGCAGCTTTCTACAGGGGTCCGCGGAGACCCAGTACTTC
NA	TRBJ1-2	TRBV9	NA	CASSPLGGADGYTF	TGTGCCAGCAGCCCATTGGGGGGGGCGGATGGCTACACCTTC
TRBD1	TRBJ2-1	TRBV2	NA	CASSVGQGAPFGEQFF	TGTGCCAGCAGTGTGGGACAGGGGGCCCCTTTTGGTGAGCAGTTCTTC
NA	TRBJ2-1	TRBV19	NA	CASKVGATVNEQFF	TGTGCCAGTAAGGTGGGAGCCACCGTTAATGAGCAGTTCTTC
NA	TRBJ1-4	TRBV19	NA	CAIKGTYNEKLFF	TGTGCCATCAAGGGGACTTATAATGAAAAACTGTTTTTT
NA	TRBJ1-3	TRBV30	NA	CAWVPGGFNTIYF	TGTGCCTGGGTGCCTGGGGGGTTTAACACCATATATTTT
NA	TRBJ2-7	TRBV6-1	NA	CASSETGYEQYF	TGTGCCAGCAGTGAAACGGGCTACGAGCAGTACTTC
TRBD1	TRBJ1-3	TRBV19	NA	CASSMGQDSGNTIYF	TGTGCCAGTAGTATGGGACAGGACTCTGGAAACACCATATATTTT
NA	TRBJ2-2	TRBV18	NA	CASSPPKGANTGELFF	TGTGCCAGCTCACCACCAAAGGGGGCGAACACCGGGGAGCTGTTTTTT
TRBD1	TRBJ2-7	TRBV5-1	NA	CASSLQGVAYEQYF	TGCGCCAGCAGCTTACAGGGGGTGGCCTACGAGCAGTACTTC
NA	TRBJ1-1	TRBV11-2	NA	CASSLVLGGAFF	TGTGCCAGCAGCTTAGTTTTGGGGGGGGCTTTCTTT
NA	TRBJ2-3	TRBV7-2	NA	CASRLNSASADTQYF	TGTGCCAGCAGGCTCAACTCCGCTAGCGCAGATACGCAGTATTTT
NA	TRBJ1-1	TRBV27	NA	CASSLYPGNTEAFF	TGTGCCAGCAGTTTATACCCAGGCAACACTGAAGCTTTCTTT
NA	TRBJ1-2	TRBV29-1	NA	CSVVRPGRANYGYTF	TGCAGCGTTGTTCGTCCGGGGAGGGCAAACTATGGCTACACCTTC
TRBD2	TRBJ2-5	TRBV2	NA	CASSVLWRGAQETQYF	TGTGCCAGCAGTGTCCTCTGGCGGGGGGCTCAAGAGACCCAGTACTTC
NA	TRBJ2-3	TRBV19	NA	CASSIVPMGRAAQYF	TGTGCCAGTAGTATAGTCCCCATGGGCAGGGCGGCGCAGTATTTT
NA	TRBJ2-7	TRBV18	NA	CASSPPALLDEQYF	TGTGCCAGCTCACCACCAGCCCTATTGGACGAGCAGTACTTC
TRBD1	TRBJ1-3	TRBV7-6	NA	CASSPGTGNGNTIYF	TGTGCCAGCAGCCCCGGGACAGGGAACGGAAACACCATATATTTT
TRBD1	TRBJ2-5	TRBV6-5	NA	CASSYWETGQETQYF	TGTGCCAGCAGTTACTGGGAGACAGGGCAAGAGACCCAGTACTTC
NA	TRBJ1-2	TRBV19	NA	CASSIGARGNYGYTF	TGTGCCAGTAGTATAGGAGCCAGGGGAAACTATGGCTACACCTTC
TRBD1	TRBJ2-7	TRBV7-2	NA	CASSHPSGTGGEQYF	TGTGCCAGCAGCCACCCAAGCGGGACAGGGGGCGAGCAGTACTTC
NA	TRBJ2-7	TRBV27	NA	CASSLSRQGGNLYEQYF	TGTGCCAGCAGTTTATCGAGGCAGGGGGGTAACCTCTACGAGCAGTACTTC
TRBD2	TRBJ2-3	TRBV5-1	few	CASSYPITGVVAGVGSTDTQYF	TGCGCCAGCAGCTACCCGATTACAGGTGTCGTAGCGGGAGTGGGGAGCACAGATACGCAGTATTTT
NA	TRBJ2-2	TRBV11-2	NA	CASSMGRAGELFF	TGTGCCAGCTCGATGGGGCGTGCCGGGGAGCTGTTTTTT
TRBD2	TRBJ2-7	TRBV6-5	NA	CASSARAGGREQYF	TGTGCCAGCAGCGCGCGGGCGGGAGGGCGAGAGCAGTACTTC
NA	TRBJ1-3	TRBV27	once	CASSPQLQRGGNTIYF	TGTGCCAGCAGTCCTCAACTACAACGAGGTGGAAACACCATATATTTT
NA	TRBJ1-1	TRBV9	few	CASSLGGGNTEAFF	TGTGCCAGCAGCTTGGGAGGGGGGAACACTGAAGCTTTCTTT